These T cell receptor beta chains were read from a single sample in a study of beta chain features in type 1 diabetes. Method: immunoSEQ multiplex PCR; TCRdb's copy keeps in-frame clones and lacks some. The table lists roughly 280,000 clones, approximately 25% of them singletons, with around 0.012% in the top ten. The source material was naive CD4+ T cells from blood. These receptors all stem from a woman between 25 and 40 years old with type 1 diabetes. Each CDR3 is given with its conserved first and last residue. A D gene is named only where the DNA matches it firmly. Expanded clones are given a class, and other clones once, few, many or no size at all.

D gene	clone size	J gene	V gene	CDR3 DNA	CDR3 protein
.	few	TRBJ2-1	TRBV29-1	TGCAGCGTTGACAGGGGCCCCTCCTACAATGAGCAGTTCTTC	CSVDRGPSYNEQFF
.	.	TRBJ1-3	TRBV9	TGTGCCAGCAGCGTTGGCGGGGGCTCTGGAAACACCATATATTTT	CASSVGGGSGNTIYF
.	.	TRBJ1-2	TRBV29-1	TGCAGCGTTGAAGTTGGGGGGAGAGGCTACACCTTC	CSVEVGGRGYTF
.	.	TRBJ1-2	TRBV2	TGTGCCAGCAGTCAGACAGTAAACTATGGCTACACCTTC	CASSQTVNYGYTF
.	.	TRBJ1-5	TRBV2	TGTGCCAGCAGTGAAGCTTCCATCAATCAGCCCCAGCATTTT	CASSEASINQPQHF
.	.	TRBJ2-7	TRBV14	TGTGCCAGCAGCCAACAGCGCTACGAGCAGTACTTC	CASSQQRYEQYF
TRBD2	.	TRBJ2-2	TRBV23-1	TGCGCCAGGGCGGATAGACTAGCGGGAGGCCGGGGGACCGGGGAGCTGTTTTTT	CARADRLAGGRGTGELFF
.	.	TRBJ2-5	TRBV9	TGTGCCAGCAGCTTTAGGGGGGGGGAGACCCAGTACTTC	CASSFRGGETQYF
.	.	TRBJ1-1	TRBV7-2	TGTGCCAGCAGCTTAGAAGTGACAAGGAACACTGAAGCTTTCTTT	CASSLEVTRNTEAFF
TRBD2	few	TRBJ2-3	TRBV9	TGTGCCAGCAGCGTAGCGGGAGGGGCAGATACGCAGTATTTT	CASSVAGGADTQYF
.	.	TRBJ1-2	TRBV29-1	TGCAGCGTCGAAGGAGAATCGACTAACTATGGCTACACCTTC	CSVEGESTNYGYTF
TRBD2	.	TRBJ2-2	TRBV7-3	TGTGCCAGCAGCTCCCGAGCGGGAATCAACACCGGGGAGCTGTTTTTT	CASSSRAGINTGELFF
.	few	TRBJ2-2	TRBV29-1	TGCAGCGTTGAAGCAGGGAGGACCGGGGAGCTGTTTTTT	CSVEAGRTGELFF
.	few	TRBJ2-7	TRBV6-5	TGTGCCAGCAGTCCCCAATTTTCTAGCAGCTACGAGCAGTACTTC	CASSPQFSSSYEQYF
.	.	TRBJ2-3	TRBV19	TGTGCCAGTAGGGGCAGGAGCACAGATACGCAGTATTTT	CASRGRSTDTQYF
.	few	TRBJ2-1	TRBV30	TGTGCCTGGAGCGTGATACCTCAGGGCAATGAGCAGTTCTTC	CAWSVIPQGNEQFF
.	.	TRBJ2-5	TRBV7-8	TGTGCCAGCAGCTTGGTGGAGGTCTCCCAAGAGACCCAGTACTTC	CASSLVEVSQETQYF
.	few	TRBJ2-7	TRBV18	TGTGCCAGCCAGGCCTTACAGGGTCCCTACGAGCAGTACTTC	CASQALQGPYEQYF
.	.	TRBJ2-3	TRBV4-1	TGCGCCAGCAGCCAAGGTTCTGGGGCGGGCACAGATACGCAGTATTTT	CASSQGSGAGTDTQYF
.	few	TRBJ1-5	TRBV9	TGTGCCAGCAGCGAGGACAGCGATGGGCCCCAGCATTTT	CASSEDSDGPQHF
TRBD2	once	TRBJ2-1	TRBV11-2	TGTGCCAGCAGCTTATGGGGCGGGACTAGCGGGTCGGATGAGCAGTTCTTC	CASSLWGGTSGSDEQFF
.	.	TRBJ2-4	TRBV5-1	TGCGCCAGCAGCTTGGTGGGCCAGCACATAGCCAAAAACATTCAGTACTTC	CASSLVGQHIAKNIQYF
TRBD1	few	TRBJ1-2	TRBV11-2	TGTGCCAGCAGCTCATATAGGGACAGAGACTATGGCTACACCTTC	CASSSYRDRDYGYTF
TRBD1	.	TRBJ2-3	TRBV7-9	TGTGCCAGCAGCTCGGGACAGGGGCAGACTAGCACAGATACGCAGTATTTT	CASSSGQGQTSTDTQYF
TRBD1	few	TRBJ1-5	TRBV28	TGTGCCAGCAGTTTATCGACAGGGGGCGAACAGCCCCAGCATTTT	CASSLSTGGEQPQHF
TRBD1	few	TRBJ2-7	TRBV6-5	TGTGCCAGCAGTTCGCCAGGGGGCTACGAGCAGTACTTC	CASSSPGGYEQYF
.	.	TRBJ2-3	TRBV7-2	TGTGCCAGCAGCTCCTTCGCGGGAAGAAATACGCAGTATTTT	CASSSFAGRNTQYF
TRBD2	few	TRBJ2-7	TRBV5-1	TGCGCCAGCAGACCTACTAGCGGCCCCCAAATGGAGCAGTACTTC	CASRPTSGPQMEQYF
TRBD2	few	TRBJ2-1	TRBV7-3	TGTGCCAGCAGCCCCCTAGCGGGAGTGTACAATGAGCAGTTCTTC	CASSPLAGVYNEQFF
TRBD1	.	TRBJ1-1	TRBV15	TGTGCCACCACCCGGGACAGCATGAACACTGAAGCTTTCTTT	CATTRDSMNTEAFF
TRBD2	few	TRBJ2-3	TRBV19	TGTGCCAGTAGTATACCCCGCGGGAGGATGAGCACAGATACGCAGTATTTT	CASSIPRGRMSTDTQYF
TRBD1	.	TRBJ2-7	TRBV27	TGTGCCAGCAGGGACAGGGGCCCCTACGAGCAGTACTTC	CASRDRGPYEQYF
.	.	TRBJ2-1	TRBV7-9	TGTGCCAGCAGGCAAAACAACGGAAGGGGCAATGAGCAGTTCTTC	CASRQNNGRGNEQFF
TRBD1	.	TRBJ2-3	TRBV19	TGTGCCAGTAGTACGACAGGGGCAGATACGCAGTATTTT	CASSTTGADTQYF
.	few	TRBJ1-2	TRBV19	TGTGCCAGTAGTGGGGCCGGGCGCGAAGGATCGGTTGGCTACACCTTC	CASSGAGREGSVGYTF
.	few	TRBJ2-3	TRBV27	TGTGCCAGCAGTTCCGCCAGGGTTGCAGATACGCAGTATTTT	CASSSARVADTQYF
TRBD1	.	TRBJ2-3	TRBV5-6	TGTGCCAGCAGCTTGGCGAGACAGGGGTCGACAGATACGCAGTATTTT	CASSLARQGSTDTQYF
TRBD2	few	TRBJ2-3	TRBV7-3	TGTGCCAGCAGCTTACCCGGCGGCGGGAGTGATAAAGATACGCAGTATTTT	CASSLPGGGSDKDTQYF
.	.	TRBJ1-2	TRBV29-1	TGCAGCGTTAGAGGGAACTATGGCTACACCTTC	CSVRGNYGYTF
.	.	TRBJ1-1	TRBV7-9	TGTGCCAGCAGCAGAGTAAACACTGAAGCTTTCTTT	CASSRVNTEAFF
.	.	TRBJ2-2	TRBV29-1	TGCAGCGTTGAGGGGCTACCGAACACCGGGGAGCTGTTTTTT	CSVEGLPNTGELFF
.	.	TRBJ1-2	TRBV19	TGTGCCAGTAGTATAGTAAGCAGGGAAAGACGTGGAGGCTACACCTTC	CASSIVSRERRGGYTF
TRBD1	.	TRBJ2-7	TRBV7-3	TGTGCCAGCAGCCTCGACAGGGCCTACGAGCAGTACTTC	CASSLDRAYEQYF
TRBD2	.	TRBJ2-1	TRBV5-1	TGCGCCAGCAGTCCCGGACTAGCGAGTTACAATGAGCAGTTCTTC	CASSPGLASYNEQFF
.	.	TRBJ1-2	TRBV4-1	TGCGCCAGCAGCCGACTCGCCGAGATGGGCTATGGCTACACCTTC	CASSRLAEMGYGYTF
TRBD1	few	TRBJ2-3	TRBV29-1	TGCAGCGTGCTACGGACAGGGGGCACAGATACGCAGTATTTT	CSVLRTGGTDTQYF
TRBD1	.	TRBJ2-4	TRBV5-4	TGTGCCAGCAGCTTGGGCGTAGGACAGGGGATAAACATTCAGTACTTC	CASSLGVGQGINIQYF
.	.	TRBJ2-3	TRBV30	TGTGCCTGGAGTGGAGTAGCAGACTTCACAGATACGCAGTATTTT	CAWSGVADFTDTQYF
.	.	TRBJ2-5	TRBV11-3	TGTGCCAGCAGCTTAGGGTTTGGGGGCATCCAGACCCAGTACTTC	CASSLGFGGIQTQYF
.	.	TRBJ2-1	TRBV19	TGTGCCAGTAGTGCAGGGCCCTACAATGAGCAGTTCTTC	CASSAGPYNEQFF
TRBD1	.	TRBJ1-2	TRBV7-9	TGTGCCAGCAGCTTAGCCCCGTGGGACAGGGGGGACTATGGCTACACCTTC	CASSLAPWDRGDYGYTF
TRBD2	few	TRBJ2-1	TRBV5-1	TGCGCCAGCAGCTTGGTGGCGGGAGGGCCGTCTAATGAGCAGTTCTTC	CASSLVAGGPSNEQFF